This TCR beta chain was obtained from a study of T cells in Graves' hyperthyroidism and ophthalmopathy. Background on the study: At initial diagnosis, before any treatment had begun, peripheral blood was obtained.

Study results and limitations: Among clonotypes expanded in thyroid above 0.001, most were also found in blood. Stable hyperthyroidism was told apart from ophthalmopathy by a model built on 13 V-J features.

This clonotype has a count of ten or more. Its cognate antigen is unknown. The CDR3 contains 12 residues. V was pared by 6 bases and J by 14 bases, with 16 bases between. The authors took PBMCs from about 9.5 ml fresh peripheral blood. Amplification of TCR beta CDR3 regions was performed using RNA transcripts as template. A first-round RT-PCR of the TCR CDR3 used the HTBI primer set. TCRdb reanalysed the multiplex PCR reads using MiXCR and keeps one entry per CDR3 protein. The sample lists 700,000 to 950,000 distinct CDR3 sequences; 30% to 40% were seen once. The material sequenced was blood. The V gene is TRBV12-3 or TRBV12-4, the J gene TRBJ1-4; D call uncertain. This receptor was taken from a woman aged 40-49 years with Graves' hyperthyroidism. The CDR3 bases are TGTGCCAGCAGCCGTGCCCCGGGCCGGCTGTTTTTT. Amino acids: CASSRAPGRLFF.